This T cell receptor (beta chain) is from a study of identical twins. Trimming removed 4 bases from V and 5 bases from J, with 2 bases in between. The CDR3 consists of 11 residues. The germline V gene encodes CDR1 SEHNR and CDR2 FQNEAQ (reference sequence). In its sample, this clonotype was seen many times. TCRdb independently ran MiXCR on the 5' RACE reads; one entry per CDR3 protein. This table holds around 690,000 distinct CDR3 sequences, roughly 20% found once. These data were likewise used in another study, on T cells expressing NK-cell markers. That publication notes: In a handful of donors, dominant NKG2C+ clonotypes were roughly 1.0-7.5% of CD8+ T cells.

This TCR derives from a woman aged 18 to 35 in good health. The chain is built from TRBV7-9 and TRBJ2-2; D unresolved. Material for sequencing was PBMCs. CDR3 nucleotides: TGTGCCAGCAGCTGGACCGGGGAGCTGTTTTTT. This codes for CASSWTGELFF.